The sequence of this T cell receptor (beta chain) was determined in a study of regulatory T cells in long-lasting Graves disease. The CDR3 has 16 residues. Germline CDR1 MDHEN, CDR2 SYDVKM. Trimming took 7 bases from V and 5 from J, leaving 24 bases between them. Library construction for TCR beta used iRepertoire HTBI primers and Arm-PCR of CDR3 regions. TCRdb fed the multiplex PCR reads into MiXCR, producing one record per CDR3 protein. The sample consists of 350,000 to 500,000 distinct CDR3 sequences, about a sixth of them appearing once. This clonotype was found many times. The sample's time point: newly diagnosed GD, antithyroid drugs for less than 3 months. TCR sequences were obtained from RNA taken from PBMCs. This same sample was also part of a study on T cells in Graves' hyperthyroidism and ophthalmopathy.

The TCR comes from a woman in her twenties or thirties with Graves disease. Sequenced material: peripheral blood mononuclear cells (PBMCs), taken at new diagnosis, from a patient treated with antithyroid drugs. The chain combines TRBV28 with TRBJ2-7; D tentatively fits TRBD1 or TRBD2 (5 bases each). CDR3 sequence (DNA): TGTGCCAGCAAGGTGGGGACCCTAAGTTGGGGCGACGAGCAGTACTTC. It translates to CASKVGTLSWGDEQYF.